This TCR beta chain was identified in a study of siplizumab effects on memory and regulatory T cells. General study results and limits: Naive T cells, seemingly more diverse than memory cells, seemed major alloresponse contributors.

CDR1 KGHSH and CDR2 LQKENI come from the germline V gene. The CDR3 spans 13 residues. V was pared by 3 bases and J by 7 bases, with 10 bases between. In regard to this clone: Its antigen is not known.

A few donor pairs also had unstimulated CD4+ and CD8+ naive and memory subsets sequenced. Per individual sample, 95,000 to 100,000 TCR templates were assayed. The repertoire was sequenced with immunoSEQ multiplex PCR; TCRdb's copy has only in-frame clones and lacks some. This table has 55,000 to 80,000 clones, around three quarters appearing once. The chain has TRBV18 and TRBJ1-5, with a weak D call TRBD1 (5 bases). The sequencing input was memory CD4+ T cells sorted from blood. This TCR was sampled from a human donor in good health. The CDR3 DNA sequence: TGTGCCAGCTCACCTCAGGGTTACCAGCCCCAGCATTTT. It codes for CASSPQGYQPQHF.